The rows below give T cell receptor beta chains drawn from one sample of a study of cytomegalovirus exposure and HLA in healthy donors. Libraries were prepared by immunoSEQ multiplex PCR; TCRdb keeps only in-frame clonotypes and omits some of them. The data contain some 130,000 clones, roughly 77% of them singletons. The sequencing sample was made of PBMCs. The receptors originated from a young man in good health. CDR3s leave out the opening cysteine and the closing phenylalanine or tryptophan. Each record gives: clone size, V gene, J gene, CDR3 length, CDR3 protein. Where a row states a size, it is once, few, many or the class of an expanded clone; other rows omit it.

NA	TRBV6-1	TRBJ2-7	13	ASSERRLPSWEQY
NA	TRBV7-2	TRBJ2-1	10	ASRDRGGHEF
NA	TRBV2	TRBJ2-7	12	ASSVHRGDYEQY
few	TRBV29-1	TRBJ2-7	13	SATSGVADAYEQY
NA	TRBV19	TRBJ2-7	14	ASSAPLAGGPKEQY
NA	TRBV4-3	TRBJ1-2	13	ASSQEANRDYGYT
NA	TRBV27	TRBJ1-2	11	ASRFGDSGRYT
once	TRBV5-4	TRBJ2-1	13	ASSPTSLDGNEQF
NA	TRBV11-2	TRBJ1-1	13	ASSLVGGQSREAF
once	TRBV29-1	TRBJ2-3	13	SVSLGTGGPDTQY
NA	TRBV4-2	TRBJ2-7	12	ASSPGTNSYEQY
NA	TRBV5-4	TRBJ2-5	12	AFTRGGYQETQY
NA	TRBV2	TRBJ2-1	13	ASSRQGSGYNEQF
NA	TRBV6-5	TRBJ2-5	11	ASYGLAGETQY
NA	TRBV5-1	TRBJ2-3	14	ASSLAWWEGSDTQY
NA	TRBV6-1	TRBJ2-7	14	ASSEAPPDRAYEQY
NA	TRBV9	TRBJ2-3	12	ASSFTGGTDTQY
NA	TRBV7-2	TRBJ1-2	16	ASSLAWMSRTGVYGYT
NA	TRBV18	TRBJ2-5	10	ASSPYQETQY
few	TRBV4-1	TRBJ2-1	16	ASSHSNRRDLLGNEQF
once	TRBV6-1	TRBJ2-1	11	ASSVGQGFEQF
NA	TRBV7-3	TRBJ2-1	15	ASSLRPGIAGGNEQF
NA	TRBV9	TRBJ2-7	14	ASSVGGGRAGDEQY
NA	TRBV9	TRBJ1-2	16	ASSVAPQGAGMDYGYT
NA	TRBV2	TRBJ2-2	15	ASTPGLAGGGNGELF
NA	TRBV7-2	TRBJ1-1	11	ASSWGGNTEAF
few	TRBV27	TRBJ2-7	13	ASSPGTGRPVEQY
NA	TRBV18	TRBJ1-1	14	ASSPARQGLNTEAF
NA	TRBV13	TRBJ2-6	13	ASSLLSSGANVLT
NA	TRBV6-1	TRBJ2-2	11	ASVGSGTGELF
NA	TRBV27	TRBJ1-5	12	ASSLGGNPQPQH
NA	TRBV6-6	TRBJ2-5	11	ASFDRGEETQY
NA	TRBV5-1	TRBJ1-1	13	ASSLGQLLTGGAF
NA	TRBV15	TRBJ2-3	12	ATNPGLGSHTQY
NA	TRBV9	NA	13	ASSLEDRGPYEQY
NA	TRBV19	TRBJ2-7	13	ASSPRSVSSYEQY
NA	TRBV7-9	TRBJ2-7	12	ASSLARTSHEQY
NA	TRBV5-8	TRBJ1-5	15	ASSLGQVGTGNQPQH
few	TRBV21-1	TRBJ2-2	14	ASSTQLGPGGGELF
NA	TRBV11-2	TRBJ2-4	12	ASSLQLAKNIQY
NA	TRBV5-1	TRBJ2-1	9	ASSLHNEQF
NA	TRBV10-1	TRBJ2-3	13	ASSRSGSGADTQY
NA	TRBV30	NA	9	AWSARGEQY
NA	TRBV5-4	TRBJ1-2	15	ASSLAPNSKILYGYT
NA	TRBV5-1	TRBJ2-7	11	ASSTGLAALEF
NA	TRBV10-2	TRBJ1-1	13	ASSEGNVGVTEAF
few	TRBV28	TRBJ1-3	14	ARDRGLRISGNTIY
NA	TRBV7-3	TRBJ2-5	12	ASSSGLSGETQY